This paragraph covers one TCR beta chain sequence. As yet, its antigen is unknown. The conserved phenylalanine or tryptophan is not found at the CDR3 terminus, so this likely reflects a read error. This entry is derived from a study of glioma-infiltrating T cells. Amplification of TCR alpha and beta CDR3 regions from RNA used iRepertoire nested multiplex PCR. Using its own MiXCR run on the multiplex PCR reads, TCRdb lists one record per CDR3 protein. The sample has 85,000 to 110,000 distinct CDR3 sequences, less than 30% seen once; the top ten hold around 40%. The germline CDR1 and CDR2 sequences are LGHNA and YNFKEQ. This CDR3 spans 15 amino acids. V lost 0 bases to trimming and J lost 5 bases, with 10 bases between them. Whole-study results and caveats: Tissue and blood shared very few CDR3 sequences. Gliomas, especially low-grade, showed above-expected tissue-blood divergence; non-neoplastic patients showed below.

The sequencing sample was made of glioma tissue, nonneoplastic brain tissue, or PBMCs (not recorded which). The rearrangement links TRBV4-2 to TRBJ1-4, with D unresolved. This sequence was found in a human donor with low-grade glioma or glioblastoma, undergoing nonglioma brain surgery, or in good health (not recorded which). The CDR3 DNA sequence: TGTGCCAGCAGCCAAGAGGGCCAGATGAATGAAAAACTGTTTTCT. Its protein product is CASSQEGQMNEKLFS.